This section outlines one T cell receptor beta chain sequence together with its context. Participant ages covered about 18 to 89 years across 25 or so US areas. Categorization into cohorts depended on clinical history that participants reported. These data belong to a study of blood T cell repertoires in COVID-19. Study in general: The United States, Italy and Spain supplied acute and convalescent COVID-19 samples.

This CDR3 contains 17 residues. CDR1 is LGHDT, CDR2 YNNKEL, per germline (reference sequence). With 1 base clipped from V and 4 bases from J, the junction kept 11 bases outside the gene matches. Sequenced by immunoSEQ multiplex PCR; TCRdb stores in-frame clones only, minus some. The repertoire consists of roughly 290,000 clones, with approximately 88% occurring once and the leading ten covering over 6%. This clonotype was sampled from a woman aged 40 to 49 who had recovered from COVID-19. The chain carries TRBV3-1 (or the pseudogene TRBV3-2) and TRBJ2-3; 7 nucleotides match TRBD1. The sample comprised PBMCs or T cells enriched from blood (not recorded which). The chain's CDR3 is CASSQAVTGTSADTQYF. The DNA of the CDR3 is TGTGCCAGCAGCCAAGCGGTGACAGGGACCTCGGCAGATACGCAGTATTTT.